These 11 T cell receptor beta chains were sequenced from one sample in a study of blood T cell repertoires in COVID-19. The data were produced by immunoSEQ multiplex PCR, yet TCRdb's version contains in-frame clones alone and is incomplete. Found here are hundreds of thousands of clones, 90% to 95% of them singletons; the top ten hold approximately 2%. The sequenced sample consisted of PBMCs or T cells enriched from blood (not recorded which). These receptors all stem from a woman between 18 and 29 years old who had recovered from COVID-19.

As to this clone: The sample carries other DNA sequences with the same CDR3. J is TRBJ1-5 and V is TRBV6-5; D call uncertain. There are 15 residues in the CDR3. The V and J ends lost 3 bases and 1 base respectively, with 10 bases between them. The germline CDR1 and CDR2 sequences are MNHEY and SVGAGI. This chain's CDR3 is CASSYSTGSNQPQHF. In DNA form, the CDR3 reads TGTGCCAGCAGTTATAGTACGGGGAGCAATCAGCCCCAGCATTTT.

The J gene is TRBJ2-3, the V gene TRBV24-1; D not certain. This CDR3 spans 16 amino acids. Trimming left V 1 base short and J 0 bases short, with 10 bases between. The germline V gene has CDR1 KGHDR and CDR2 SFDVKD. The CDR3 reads CATSDLKSTSTDTQYF. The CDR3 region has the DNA TGTGCCACCAGTGATTTAAAGAGCACTAGCACAGATACGCAGTATTTT.

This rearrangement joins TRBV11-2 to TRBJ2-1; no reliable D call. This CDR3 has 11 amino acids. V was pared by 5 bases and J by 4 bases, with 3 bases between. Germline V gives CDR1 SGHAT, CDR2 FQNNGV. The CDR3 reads CASSQYNEQFF. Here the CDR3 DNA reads TGTGCCAGCAGCCAGTACAATGAGCAGTTCTTC.

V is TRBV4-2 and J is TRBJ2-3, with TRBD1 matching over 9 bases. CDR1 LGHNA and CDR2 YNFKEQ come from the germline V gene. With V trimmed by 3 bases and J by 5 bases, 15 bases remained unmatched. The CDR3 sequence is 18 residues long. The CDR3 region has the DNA TGTGCCAGCAGCCAGGACGAAGACAGGGGGTATATAGGAGATACGCAGTATTTT. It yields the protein CASSQDEDRGYIGDTQYF.

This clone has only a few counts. DNA of the CDR3: TGTGCCAGCAGCGTCAGGGGGGACAGCTCTGGAAACACCATATATTTT. Translated: CASSVRGDSSGNTIYF. The chain joins TRBV9 to TRBJ1-3, with 7 bases identical to TRBD1. The trim removed 2 bases at V and 0 bases at J, leaving 5 bases unmatched. The CDR3 extends over 16 amino acids. Germline values: CDR1 SGDLS, CDR2 YYNGEE.

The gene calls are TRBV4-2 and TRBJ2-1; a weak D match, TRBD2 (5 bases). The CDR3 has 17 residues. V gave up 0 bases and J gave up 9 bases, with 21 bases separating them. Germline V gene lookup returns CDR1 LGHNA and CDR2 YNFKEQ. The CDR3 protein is CASSQELTRRALGEQFF. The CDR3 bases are TGTGCCAGCAGCCAAGAGCTCACTAGGCGGGCTCTCGGTGAGCAGTTCTTC.

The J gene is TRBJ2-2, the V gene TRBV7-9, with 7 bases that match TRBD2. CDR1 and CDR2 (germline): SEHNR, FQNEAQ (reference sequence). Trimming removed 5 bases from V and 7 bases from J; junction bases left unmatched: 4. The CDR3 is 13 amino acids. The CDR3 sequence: CASSPRGGGELFF. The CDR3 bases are TGTGCCAGCAGCCCCCGCGGGGGCGGGGAGCTGTTTTTT.

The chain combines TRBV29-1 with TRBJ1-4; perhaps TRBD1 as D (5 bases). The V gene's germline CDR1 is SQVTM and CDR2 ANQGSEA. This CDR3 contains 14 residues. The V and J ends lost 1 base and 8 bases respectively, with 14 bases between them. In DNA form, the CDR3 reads TGCAGCGTTGAAGTCTTGGGACTAGGGGAAAAACTGTTTTTT. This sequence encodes CSVEVLGLGEKLFF.

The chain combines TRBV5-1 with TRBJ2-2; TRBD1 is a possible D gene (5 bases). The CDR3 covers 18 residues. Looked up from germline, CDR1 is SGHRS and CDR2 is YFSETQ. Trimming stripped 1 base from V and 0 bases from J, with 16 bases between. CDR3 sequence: CASSLRRVGVSNTGELFF. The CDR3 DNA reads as TGCGCCAGCAGCTTGAGAAGGGTAGGGGTTTCGAACACCGGGGAGCTGTTTTTT.

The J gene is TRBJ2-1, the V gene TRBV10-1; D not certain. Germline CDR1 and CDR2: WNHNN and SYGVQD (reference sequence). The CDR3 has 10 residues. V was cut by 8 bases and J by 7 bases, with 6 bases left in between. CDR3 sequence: CASHSNEQFF. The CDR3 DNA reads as TGCGCCAGCCACAGTAATGAGCAGTTCTTC.

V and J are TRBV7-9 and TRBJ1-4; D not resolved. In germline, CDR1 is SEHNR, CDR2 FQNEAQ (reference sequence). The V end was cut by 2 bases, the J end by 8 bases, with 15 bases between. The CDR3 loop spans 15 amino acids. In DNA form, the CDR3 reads TGTGCCAGCAGCTTACCGACTAGTGGGGAGGAAAAACTGTTTTTT. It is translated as CASSLPTSGEEKLFF.